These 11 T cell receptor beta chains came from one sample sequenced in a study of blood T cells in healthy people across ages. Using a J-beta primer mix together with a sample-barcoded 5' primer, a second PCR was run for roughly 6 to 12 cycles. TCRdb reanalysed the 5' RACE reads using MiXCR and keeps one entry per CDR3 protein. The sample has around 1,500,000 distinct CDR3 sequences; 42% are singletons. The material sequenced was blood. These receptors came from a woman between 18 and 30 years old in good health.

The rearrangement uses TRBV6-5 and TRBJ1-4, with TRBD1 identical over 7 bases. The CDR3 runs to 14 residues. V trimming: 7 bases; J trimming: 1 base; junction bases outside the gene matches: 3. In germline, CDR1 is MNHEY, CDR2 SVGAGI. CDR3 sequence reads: CASMRTGTNEKLFF. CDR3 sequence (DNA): TGTGCCAGCATGCGGACAGGAACTAATGAAAAACTGTTTTTT.

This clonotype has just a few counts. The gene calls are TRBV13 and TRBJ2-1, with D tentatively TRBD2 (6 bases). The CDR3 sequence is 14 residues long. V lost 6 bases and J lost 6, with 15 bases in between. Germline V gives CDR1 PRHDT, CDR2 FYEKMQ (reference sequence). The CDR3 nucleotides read TGTGCCAGCAGGGGACTCCGCGGGATCAATGAGCAGTTCTTC. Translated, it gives CASRGLRGINEQFF.

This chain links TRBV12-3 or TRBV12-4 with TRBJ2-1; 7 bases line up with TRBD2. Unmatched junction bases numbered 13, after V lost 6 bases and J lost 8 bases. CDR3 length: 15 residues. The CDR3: CASSYPGGGIHEQFF. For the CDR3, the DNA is TGTGCCAGCAGCTACCCGGGGGGTGGCATCCATGAGCAGTTCTTC.

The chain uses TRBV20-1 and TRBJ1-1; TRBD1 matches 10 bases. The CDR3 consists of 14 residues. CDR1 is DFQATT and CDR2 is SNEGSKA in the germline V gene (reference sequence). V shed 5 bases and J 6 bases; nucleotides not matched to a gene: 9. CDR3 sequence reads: CSASSGDRGPEAFF. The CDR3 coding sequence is TGCAGTGCTTCCTCAGGGGACAGGGGTCCTGAAGCTTTCTTT.

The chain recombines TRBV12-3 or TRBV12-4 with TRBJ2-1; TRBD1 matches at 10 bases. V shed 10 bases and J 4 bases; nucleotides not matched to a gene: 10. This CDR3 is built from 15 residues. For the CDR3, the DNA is TGTGCCACAGGGGGGGGACAGGGGATTTACAATGAGCAGTTCTTC. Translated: CATGGGQGIYNEQFF.

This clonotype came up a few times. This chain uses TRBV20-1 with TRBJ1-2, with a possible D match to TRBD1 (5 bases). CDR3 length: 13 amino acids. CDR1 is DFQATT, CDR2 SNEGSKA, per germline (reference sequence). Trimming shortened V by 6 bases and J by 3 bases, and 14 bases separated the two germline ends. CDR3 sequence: CSASPGVHYGYTF. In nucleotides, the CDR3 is TGCAGTGCGAGTCCGGGGGTCCACTATGGCTACACCTTC.

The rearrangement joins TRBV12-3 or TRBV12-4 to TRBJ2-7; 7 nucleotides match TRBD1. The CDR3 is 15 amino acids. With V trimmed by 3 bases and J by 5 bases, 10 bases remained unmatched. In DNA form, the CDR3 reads TGTGCCAGCAGTTTGGACGCGACAGGGTCGGACGAGCAGTACTTC. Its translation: CASSLDATGSDEQYF.

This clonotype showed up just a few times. In DNA form, the CDR3 reads TGCAGCGTTGTTGATGGGAAGGCAACTAATGAAAAACTGTTTTTT. Translating gives CSVVDGKATNEKLFF. V usage is TRBV29-1 and J usage is TRBJ1-4; D is ambiguous. Trimming pared 4 bases from V and 0 bases from J, leaving 12 bases between. CDR3 length: 15 amino acids. Germline values: CDR1 SQVTM, CDR2 ANQGSEA. Complete variable domain (other parts from reference TRBV29-1 and TRBJ1-4): SAVISQKPSRDICQRGTSLTIQCQVDSQVTMMFWYRQQPGQSLTLIATANQGSEATYESGFVIDKFPISRPNLTFSTLTVSNMSPEDSSIYLCSVVDGKATNEKLFFGSGTQLSVL.

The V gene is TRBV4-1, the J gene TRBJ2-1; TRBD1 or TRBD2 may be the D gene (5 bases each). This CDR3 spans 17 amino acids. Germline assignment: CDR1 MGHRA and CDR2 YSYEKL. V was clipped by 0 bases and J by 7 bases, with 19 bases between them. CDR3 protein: CASSQDWGTERLNEQFF. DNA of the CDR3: TGCGCCAGCAGCCAAGATTGGGGGACGGAGAGGTTAAATGAGCAGTTCTTC.

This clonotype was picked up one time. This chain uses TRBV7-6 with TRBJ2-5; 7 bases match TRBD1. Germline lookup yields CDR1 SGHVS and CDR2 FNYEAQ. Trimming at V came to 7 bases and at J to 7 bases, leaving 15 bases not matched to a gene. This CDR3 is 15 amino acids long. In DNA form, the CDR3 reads TGTGCCAGCACCTATACCCCTGGACAGGAAGTGACCCAGTACTTC. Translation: CASTYTPGQEVTQYF.

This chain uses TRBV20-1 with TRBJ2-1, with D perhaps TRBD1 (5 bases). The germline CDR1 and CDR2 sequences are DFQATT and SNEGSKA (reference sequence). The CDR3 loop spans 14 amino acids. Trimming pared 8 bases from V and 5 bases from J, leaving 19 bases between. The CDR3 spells CSPRWLAGHNEQFF. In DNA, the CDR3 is TGCAGTCCTCGATGGTTGGCAGGGCACAATGAGCAGTTCTTC.